Presented here are 32 T cell receptor beta chains from one specimen sequenced in a study of high-grade serous ovarian cancer treatment subgroups. TCRdb's table, derived via immunoSEQ multiplex PCR, lists solely in-frame clones and lacks some. The table shows more than 2,500 clones, with 55% to 80% occurring only once. Tumor samples were taken before definitive surgery or chemotherapy. Sequenced: tumor tissue. The source of these receptors is a human donor with high-grade serous ovarian cancer.

This clone is classed as large. This chain uses TRBV30 with TRBJ1-1, with 7 bases lining up with TRBD1. Germline loops: CDR1 GTSNPN, CDR2 SVGIG (reference sequence). V dropped 2 bases and J dropped 1; count of bases not matched to a gene: 4. CDR3 size: 14 residues. CDR3 sequence reads: CAWSQGQTNTEAFF. CDR3 DNA: TGTGCCTGGAGTCAGGGACAGACGAACACTGAAGCTTTCTTT.

This clone was seen a handful of times. V gene TRBV6-5 combines with J gene TRBJ1-2; a weak D match, TRBD1 (5 bases). Germline CDR1 MNHEY, CDR2 SVGAGI. Trimming took 6 bases from V and 5 from J, leaving 13 bases between them. The CDR3 runs to 13 residues. The CDR3 DNA reads TGTGCCAGCAGATCGGACGGGACTTATGGCTACACCTTC. This encodes CASRSDGTYGYTF.

The chain is built from TRBV9 and TRBJ1-2; 7 bases agree with TRBD1. From germline, CDR1 is SGDLS and CDR2 YYNGEE. The length of the CDR3 is 15 residues. V lost 5 bases and J lost 4; bases outside the gene matches: 11. CDR3 in amino acids: CASRGGGRGGYGYTF. The CDR3 coding sequence is TGTGCCAGCAGAGGAGGGGGCAGGGGAGGCTATGGCTACACCTTC.

J is TRBJ1-2 and V is TRBV19, with TRBD1 matching over 8 bases. The germline CDR1 and CDR2 sequences are LNHDA and SQIVND (reference sequence). The CDR3 spans 15 residues. Trimming at V came to 6 bases and at J to 4 bases, leaving 10 bases not matched to a gene. In DNA, the CDR3 is TGTGCCAGTAGAACTACAGGGGGTACCGGCTATGGCTACACCTTC. It codes for CASRTTGGTGYGYTF.

V is TRBV19 and J is TRBJ1-6; a weak D match, TRBD1 (6 bases). Germline V gene lookup returns CDR1 LNHDA and CDR2 SQIVND (reference sequence). This CDR3 is 13 amino acids long. Trimming pared 5 bases from V and 9 bases from J, leaving 11 bases between. This CDR3 is CASSARGFSPLHF. Here the CDR3 DNA reads TGTGCCAGTAGTGCCAGGGGCTTTTCACCCCTCCACTTT. Using reference TRBV19 and TRBJ1-6 for the parts outside the CDR3, the full variable domain is DGGITQSPKYLFRKEGQNVTLSCEQNLNHDAMYWYRQDPGQGLRLIYYSQIVNDFQKGDIAEGYSVSREKKESFPLTVTSAQKNPTAFYLCASSARGFSPLHFGNGTRLTVT.

The chain links TRBV6-6 to TRBJ2-5, with 7 bases lining up with TRBD1. The CDR3 loop spans 15 amino acids. The V segment lost 6 bases and the J segment 0 bases; nucleotides outside the gene matches: 7. CDR1 MNHNY and CDR2 SVGAGI come from the germline V gene (reference sequence). CDR3 in DNA: TGTGCCAGCAGACCGGGACAGTGGTACCAAGAGACCCAGTACTTC. Translated: CASRPGQWYQETQYF.

This clone rates as large (0.1 to 1%). This sequence joins TRBV11-2 and TRBJ1-4; D remains unclear. Trimming pared 1 base from V and 7 bases from J, leaving 13 bases between. CDR3 length: 15 amino acids. From germline, CDR1 is SGHAT and CDR2 FQNNGV. In nucleotides, the CDR3 is TGTGCCAGCAGCTTAGGAACCCACACGCGTGAAAAACTGTTTTTT. Protein sequence: CASSLGTHTREKLFF.

The V and J genes are TRBV11-1 and TRBJ1-2; tentatively, D is TRBD1 (6 bases). There are 14 residues in the CDR3. Germline V lookup: CDR1 SGHAT, CDR2 FQDESV (reference sequence). Trimming removed 2 bases from V and 4 bases from J, with 11 bases in between. CDR3 DNA sequence: TGTGCCAGCAGCTTATCCGGGGGCCTCTATGGCTACACCTTC. Its translation: CASSLSGGLYGYTF.

This clone turned up a few times. The V call is TRBV11-1, the J call TRBJ2-3; the D call may be TRBD1 or TRBD2 (5 bases each). From germline, CDR1 is SGHAT and CDR2 FQDESV (reference sequence). Trimming took 4 bases from V and 7 from J, leaving 27 bases between them. This CDR3 is 18 amino acids long. The CDR3 nucleotides read TGTGCCAGCAGCTCCCTGGGTGTCGGACGAGGGGAGCTTTATACGCAGTATTTT. Its protein is CASSSLGVGRGELYTQYF.

The chain joins TRBV7-8 to TRBJ2-3; D remains ambiguous. The CDR3 sequence is 14 residues long. From germline, CDR1 is SGHVS and CDR2 FQNEAQ. V gave up 5 bases and J gave up 5 bases, with 14 bases separating them. The CDR3, as DNA: TGTGCCAGCAGCCCCCGAGTCTTAATAGATACGCAGTATTTT. Its protein product is CASSPRVLIDTQYF.

The chain couples TRBV5-1 to TRBJ1-2; no firm D call. With 1 base removed from V and 6 bases from J, the gap between germline ends came to 7 bases. Germline values: CDR1 SGHRS, CDR2 YFSETQ. The length of the CDR3 is 12 residues. The CDR3 protein is CASSLWADGYTF. The CDR3, as DNA: TGCGCCAGCAGCTTGTGGGCAGATGGCTACACCTTC.

A few counts support this clone. The CDR3 protein is CASRIRGGTGGNQPQHF. The CDR3 coding sequence is TGTGCCAGTAGGATACGAGGCGGGACAGGGGGCAATCAGCCCCAGCATTTT. The rearrangement uses TRBV19 and TRBJ1-5, with 10 bases matching TRBD1. The V gene's germline CDR1 is LNHDA and CDR2 SQIVND (reference sequence). Trimming took 6 bases from V and 2 from J; bases not matched to a gene: 10. This CDR3 has 17 amino acids. Using reference TRBV19 and TRBJ1-5 for the parts outside the CDR3, the full variable domain is DGGITQSPKYLFRKEGQNVTLSCEQNLNHDAMYWYRQDPGQGLRLIYYSQIVNDFQKGDIAEGYSVSREKKESFPLTVTSAQKNPTAFYLCASRIRGGTGGNQPQHFGDGTRLSIL.

In its sample, this clone was seen once. The chain employs TRBV5-4 and TRBJ2-3; 11 nucleotides line up with TRBD2. Trimming took 5 bases from V and 7 from J; bases not matched to a gene: 3. The CDR3 spans 13 residues. From germline, CDR1 is SGHNT and CDR2 YYREEE (reference sequence). The CDR3 DNA reads TGTGCCAGCAGTTTAGCGGGGGGGAATACGCAGTATTTT. Its protein is CASSLAGGNTQYF.

V is TRBV5-4 and J is TRBJ2-6, with D possibly matching TRBD1 (5 bases). Trimming pared 2 bases from V and 0 bases from J, leaving 15 bases between. The CDR3 runs 18 residues. Looked up from germline, CDR1 is SGHNT and CDR2 is YYREEE (reference sequence). The CDR3 reads CASSLEAGPFSGANVLTF. Written as DNA, the CDR3 is TGTGCCAGCAGCTTAGAAGCAGGGCCTTTCTCTGGGGCCAACGTCCTGACTTTC.

The V call is TRBV6-5, the J call TRBJ1-2; D is possibly TRBD1 (6 bases). Trimming removed 0 bases at V and 8 bases at J, with 13 bases between. The CDR3 has 14 amino acids. Germline CDR1 MNHEY, CDR2 SVGAGI. The CDR3 DNA sequence: TGTGCCAGCAGTTACTCGATGGGGGCAGAAGGCTACACCTTC. Its translation is CASSYSMGAEGYTF.

The V gene is TRBV27, the J gene TRBJ2-6, with TRBD2 as a possible D gene (5 bases). V was pared by 2 bases and J by 0 bases, with 8 bases between. Germline V gene sequence: CDR1 MNHEY, CDR2 SMNVEV (reference sequence). There are 16 residues in the CDR3. The CDR3 nucleotides read TGTGCCAGCAGTTTAGGACTTCCCTCTGGGGCCAACGTCCTGACTTTC. This translates into CASSLGLPSGANVLTF. Full variable domain (missing parts from reference TRBV27 and TRBJ2-6): EAQVTQNPRYLITVTGKKLTVTCSQNMNHEYMSWYRQDPGLGLRQIYYSMNVEVTDKGDVPEGYKVSRKEKRNFPLILESPSPNQTSLYFCASSLGLPSGANVLTFGAGSRLTVL.

The chain is built from TRBV11-1 and TRBJ2-1; no reliable D call. CDR1 is SGHAT, CDR2 FQDESV, per germline (reference sequence). V was cut by 2 bases and J by 0 bases, with 11 bases left in between. There are 16 residues in the CDR3. The CDR3 loop is CASSLPAGSSYNEQFF. The CDR3 coding sequence is TGTGCCAGCAGCTTACCCGCAGGCAGCTCCTACAATGAGCAGTTCTTC.

This sequence joins TRBV6-5 and TRBJ1-1, with D possibly matching TRBD1 (5 bases). With 2 bases removed from V and 2 bases from J, the gap between germline ends came to 12 bases. Germline V gene lookup returns CDR1 MNHEY and CDR2 SVGAGI. This CDR3 contains 15 residues. The CDR3 protein is CASSYSPGFNTEAFF. CDR3 bases: TGTGCCAGCAGTTACAGCCCAGGGTTTAACACTGAAGCTTTCTTT.

The chain joins TRBV7-2 to TRBJ2-3, with 16 bases identical to TRBD2. J was trimmed by 1 base and V by 0 bases; bases with no gene match: 10. Germline CDR1 is SGHTA and CDR2 is FQGNSA. There are 21 residues in the CDR3. This chain's CDR3 is CASSLAPGGLAGGPGTDTQYF. In nucleotides, the CDR3 is TGTGCCAGCAGCTTAGCTCCCGGGGGACTAGCGGGGGGGCCAGGCACAGATACGCAGTATTTT. Variable domain in full (rest from reference TRBV7-2 and TRBJ2-3): GAGVSQSPSNKVTEKGKDVELRCDPISGHTALYWYRQSLGQGLEFLIYFQGNSAPDKSGLPSDRFSAERTGGSVSTLTIQRTQQEDSAVYLCASSLAPGGLAGGPGTDTQYFGPGTRLTVL.

The V gene is TRBV7-6, the J gene TRBJ2-3; D is perhaps TRBD2 (6 bases). Germline CDR1 SGHVS, CDR2 FNYEAQ. Trimming cost V 0 bases and J 4 bases, with 14 bases left between them. CDR3 length: 16 amino acids. The CDR3 is CASSLAVAGNADTQYF. CDR3 bases: TGTGCCAGCAGCTTAGCCGTGGCGGGGAACGCAGATACGCAGTATTTT.

CDR3 in DNA: TGTGCCAGCAGCTTAGAGATGACCTACAGGGACGGGGAGCTGTTTTTT. It is translated as CASSLEMTYRDGELFF. The chain joins TRBV7-2 to TRBJ2-2; D is possibly TRBD1 (6 bases). The CDR3 sequence is 16 residues long. V shed 1 base and J shed 7 bases, with 16 bases lying between them. Germline CDR1 and CDR2: SGHTA and FQGNSA.

This chain links TRBV30 with TRBJ1-1; D is possibly TRBD1 (6 bases). CDR3 size: 13 residues. CDR1 and CDR2 from the germline V gene are GTSNPN and SVGIG (reference sequence). V gave up 2 bases and J gave up 3 bases, with 10 bases separating them. CDR3 protein: CAWSTQGDTEAFF. The DNA for the CDR3 is TGTGCCTGGAGTACACAGGGAGACACTGAAGCTTTCTTT.

The chain carries TRBV4-3 and TRBJ1-2; no clear D gene. Germline V gene sequence: CDR1 LGHNA, CDR2 YSLEER. Trimming removed 0 bases at V and 6 bases at J, with 11 bases between. This CDR3 has 14 residues. The CDR3 here is CASSQDGQRDGYTF. The CDR3 DNA is TGCGCCAGCAGCCAAGATGGGCAGAGGGATGGCTACACCTTC.

The rearrangement joins TRBV9 to TRBJ1-1; 9 bases align to TRBD1. The CDR3 is 15 residues long. V lost 4 bases, J lost 4 bases, and 8 bases stayed unmatched. In germline, CDR1 is SGDLS, CDR2 YYNGEE. CDR3 region: CASSPLGQGGTEAFF. CDR3 nucleotides: TGTGCCAGCAGCCCCCTGGGACAGGGAGGCACTGAAGCTTTCTTT. The whole variable domain, remainder taken from reference TRBV9 and TRBJ1-1, is DSGVTQTPKHLITATGQRVTLRCSPRSGDLSVYWYQQSLDQGLQFLIQYYNGEERAKGNILERFSAQQFPDLHSELNLSSLELGDSALYFCASSPLGQGGTEAFFGQGTRLTVV.

This rearrangement joins TRBV11-3 to TRBJ1-2; weak D call: TRBD1 (5 bases). The CDR3 loop spans 14 amino acids. Germline V gene sequence: CDR1 SGHNT, CDR2 YENEEA. Trimming pared 0 bases from V and 4 bases from J, leaving 9 bases between. In nucleotides, the CDR3 is TGTGCCAGCAGCTTAGATCGACAGAGCTATGGCTACACCTTC. Translated: CASSLDRQSYGYTF.

The chain employs TRBV2 and TRBJ1-4; D might be TRBD1 (5 bases). V lost 4 bases and J lost 7, with 13 bases in between. The CDR3 is 14 residues long. The germline CDR1 and CDR2 sequences are SNHLY and FYNNEI. CDR3 region: CASSVRQGGEKLFF. The DNA for the CDR3 is TGTGCCAGCAGTGTGCGGCAGGGCGGTGAAAAACTGTTTTTT.

V and J are TRBV9 and TRBJ2-6; D assignment may be TRBD1 or TRBD2 (5 bases each). CDR3 length: 15 residues. CDR1 is SGDLS and CDR2 is YYNGEE in the germline V gene. The V end lost 5 bases, the J end lost 4 bases, and 13 bases lay between the germline ends. CDR3 in amino acids: CASSAGTLGANVLTF. The CDR3 DNA reads as TGTGCCAGCAGTGCCGGGACGCTCGGGGCCAACGTCCTGACTTTC.

The chain uses TRBV12-5 and TRBJ2-2, with a tentative D call TRBD2 (6 bases). V was pared by 6 bases and J by 2 bases, with 10 bases between. Germline V gene data show CDR1 as LGHNT and CDR2 as FRNRAP. There are 14 residues in the CDR3. The CDR3 spells CASGQGLNTGELFF. The DNA for the CDR3 is TGTGCTAGTGGCCAGGGACTTAACACCGGGGAGCTGTTTTTT.

The chain uses TRBV2 and TRBJ1-1; 11 nucleotides line up with TRBD1. Germline V gene lookup returns CDR1 SNHLY and CDR2 FYNNEI. V trimming: 3 bases; J trimming: 0 bases; junction bases outside the gene matches: 6. The CDR3 runs 17 residues. CDR3 sequence reads: CASSDVGQGVMNTEAFF. CDR3 DNA sequence: TGTGCCAGCAGTGACGTGGGACAGGGGGTCATGAACACTGAAGCTTTCTTT.

The chain is built from TRBV6-6 and TRBJ1-2, with 7 bases fitting TRBD1. Germline V lookup: CDR1 MNHNY, CDR2 SVGAGI (reference sequence). The junction had 11 bases not matched to a gene; V was cut back by 6 bases and J by 4 bases. This CDR3 region has 15 residues. The CDR3 region has the DNA TGTGCCAGCAGCCCAGGGCTCGGACAGGCCTATGGCTACACCTTC. As protein: CASSPGLGQAYGYTF.

V gene TRBV6-5 combines with J gene TRBJ1-2; 9 bases line up with TRBD1. J lost 7 bases, V lost 6 bases, and 9 bases had no gene match. The CDR3 has 14 residues. CDR1 MNHEY and CDR2 SVGAGI come from the germline V gene. CDR3 sequence: CASRNRGRVGGYTF. The DNA for the CDR3 is TGTGCCAGCAGAAACAGGGGGCGTGTTGGTGGCTACACCTTC.

V gene TRBV5-1 combines with J gene TRBJ2-5, with D unresolved. Germline loops: CDR1 SGHRS, CDR2 YFSETQ. This CDR3 contains 15 residues. The V gene lost 1 base and the J gene lost 3 bases, with 13 bases spanning the gap. For the CDR3, the DNA is TGCGCCAGCAGCTTGACGGGCTCCCTGGAAGAGACCCAGTACTTC. This encodes CASSLTGSLEETQYF.